A selection of T cell receptor beta chains follows, all from one sample in a study of blood T cell repertoires in COVID-19. Assay: immunoSEQ multiplex PCR; the TCRdb copy retains only in-frame clones and omits some. The profile shows approximately 210,000 clones, roughly 92% of them singletons. The source material was peripheral blood. The source is a man younger than 40 with COVID-19, enrolled during active disease. Each CDR3 is given with its conserved first and last residue. D genes are given only for firm matches. Clone size is shown for a subset of rows, as once, few, many or a class of expanded clone.

>TRBD1|TRBJ1-1|TRBV5-1|.
TGCGCCAGCAGCTTGAATGACAGGGACGCTTTCTTT
CASSLNDRDAFF
>.|TRBJ1-1|TRBV18|.
TGTGCCAGCTCACCAGAGGTCAGGGGTGAAGCTTTCTTT
CASSPEVRGEAFF
>TRBD1|TRBJ1-2|TRBV11-2|few
TGTGCCAGCAGCTCAGGGGGGACACGCGACTATGGCTACACCTTC
CASSSGGTRDYGYTF
>TRBD2|TRBJ2-7|TRBV5-1|.
TGCGCCAGCAGCTTGTCTAGCGGGGGGGCCGGCGAGCAGTACTTC
CASSLSSGGAGEQYF
>TRBD1|TRBJ2-1|TRBV5-4|.
TGTGCCAGCAGCGGGACAGACAATGAGCAGTTCTTC
CASSGTDNEQFF
>.|TRBJ1-3|TRBV5-4|.
TGTGCCAGCAGCCTCCTACGGGGAAACACCATATATTTT
CASSLLRGNTIYF
>TRBD2|TRBJ2-5|TRBV5-1|.
TGCGCCAGCAGCTTTTTCCTGACTAGCGGGGAGCAAGAGACCCAGTACTTC
CASSFFLTSGEQETQYF
>TRBD2|TRBJ2-3|TRBV15|.
TGTGCCACCAGCAGTGGACTAGCGGGGGGTAGACGCACAGATACGCAGTATTTT
CATSSGLAGGRRTDTQYF
>TRBD1|TRBJ1-6|TRBV3-1/TRBV3-2|.
TGTGCCAGCTGCCCCAGGGGGCAGAATTCACCCCTCCACTTT
CASCPRGQNSPLHF
>TRBD1|TRBJ1-2|TRBV5-1|.
TGCGCCAGCAGCTTTGCACAGGGGGCGGTCGGTAACTATGGCTACACCTTC
CASSFAQGAVGNYGYTF
>.|TRBJ2-1|TRBV20-1|.
TGCAGTGCTAGTCAGGGAAGCTCCTACAATGAGCAGTTCTTC
CSASQGSSYNEQFF
>.|TRBJ2-1|TRBV5-1|once
TGCGCCAGCAGCAGAACACGGGACACAAACAATGAGCAGTTCTTC
CASSRTRDTNNEQFF
>.|TRBJ2-2|TRBV7-2|.
TGTGCCAGCAGCTTACAGGGGGGGAACACCGGGGAGCTGTTTTTT
CASSLQGGNTGELFF
>.|TRBJ1-2|TRBV3-1/TRBV3-2|.
TGTGCCAGCAGCCACGGGGGACCAAGGAGTGGCTACACCTTC
CASSHGGPRSGYTF
>TRBD2|TRBJ2-3|TRBV5-4|.
TGTGCCAGCAGCCGACCGACTAGCGGGGGGGCTGGCGCAGATACGCAGTATTTT
CASSRPTSGGAGADTQYF
>.|TRBJ2-4|TRBV4-1|.
TGCGCCAGCAGCCAAGGGCGGCACGTGAACAAAGCCAAAAACATTCAGTACTTC
CASSQGRHVNKAKNIQYF
>.|TRBJ2-3|TRBV3-1/TRBV3-2|.
TGTGCCAGCAGCCAAGTCCCCCCATCGGGCACAGATACGCAGTATTTT
CASSQVPPSGTDTQYF
>TRBD2|TRBJ2-3|TRBV11-2|.
TGTGCCAGCAGCTTAGGGGTAGCGGGGGGGCTCCCCGACACAGATACGCAGTATTTT
CASSLGVAGGLPDTDTQYF
>TRBD1|TRBJ2-7|TRBV2|.
TGTGCCAGCAGGCCGACAGGGACCCAGCAGTACTTC
CASRPTGTQQYF
>.|TRBJ2-3|TRBV18|.
TGTGCCAGCTCACCCCGGGACTCAGATACGCAGTATTTT
CASSPRDSDTQYF
>TRBD2|TRBJ2-1|TRBV10-3|.
TGTGCCACGGGGACTAGCGGGGGGGATGAGCAGTTCTTC
CATGTSGGDEQFF
>.|TRBJ1-4|TRBV4-2|.
TGTGCCAGCAGCCCACTTGATGCAACTAATGAAAAACTGTTTTTT
CASSPLDATNEKLFF
>TRBD1|TRBJ1-2|TRBV3-1/TRBV3-2|.
TGTGCCAGCAGCCAAGGTCCCGGGACAGGGCGGAATGGCTACACCTTC
CASSQGPGTGRNGYTF
>TRBD1|TRBJ2-7|TRBV30|.
TGTGCCTGGAGTGGACAGGGGTATGAGCAGTACTTC
CAWSGQGYEQYF
>.|TRBJ1-5|TRBV5-1|.
TGCGCCAGCAGCTTGCGGGGGAAGCAGCCCCAGCATTTT
CASSLRGKQPQHF
>TRBD1|TRBJ1-1|TRBV7-9|.
TGTGCCAGCAGCGTCCCGGGACAGGGGGCGAGAACTGAAGCTTTCTTT
CASSVPGQGARTEAFF
>.|TRBJ1-3|TRBV12-3/TRBV12-4|.
TGTGCCAGCAGTTATAGCTCTGGAAACACCATATATTTT
CASSYSSGNTIYF
>TRBD1|TRBJ1-4|TRBV2|.
TGTGCCAGCAGTGAACTACAGGGGGGTTATAATGAAAAACTGTTTTTT
CASSELQGGYNEKLFF
>TRBD1|TRBJ1-1|TRBV5-4|.
TGTGCCAGCAGCCATCCGACAGGGACGAACACTGAAGCTTTCTTT
CASSHPTGTNTEAFF
>.|TRBJ1-2|TRBV3-1/TRBV3-2|.
TGTGCCAGCAGCCAAGAGGACGCCGGGACTAACTATGGCTACACCTTC
CASSQEDAGTNYGYTF
>TRBD1|TRBJ1-3|TRBV6-1|.
TGTGCCAGCAGCGGACAGGTGTTTGGAAACACCATATATTTT
CASSGQVFGNTIYF
>.|TRBJ1-2|TRBV5-6|.
TGTGCCAGCAGCCGGGACATGACTAACTATGGCTACACCTTC
CASSRDMTNYGYTF
>TRBD1|TRBJ1-6|TRBV30|once
TGTGCCTGGACCTCGTCCGGGACAGGGAAATCACCCCTCCACTTT
CAWTSSGTGKSPLHF
>.|TRBJ2-1|TRBV5-4|.
TGTGCCAGCAGCTCCACGTGGGGGGATCCCTACAATGAGCAGTTCTTC
CASSSTWGDPYNEQFF
>.|TRBJ1-1|TRBV20-1|.
TGCAGTGCTAGTCCCCACAGCGGGGGAGACACTGAAGCTTTCTTT
CSASPHSGGDTEAFF
>TRBD2|TRBJ2-7|TRBV7-6|.
TGTGCCAGCAGCCCAACACTAGCGGGGGACTACGAGCAGTACTTC
CASSPTLAGDYEQYF
>.|TRBJ1-1|TRBV18|.
TGTGCCAGCTCACCACGGGAGGGGGGCACTGAAGCTTTCTTT
CASSPREGGTEAFF
>.|TRBJ2-5|TRBV7-2|.
TGTGCCAGCAGCTCCCAAGCTAGCCCCCAAGAGACCCAGTACTTC
CASSSQASPQETQYF
>.|TRBJ2-7|TRBV6-5|.
TGTGCCAGCAGGACAGACCCCTACGAGCAGTACTTC
CASRTDPYEQYF
>.|TRBJ1-1|TRBV6-5|.
TGTGCCAGCAGTTACGACAACCGGGGCACTGAAGCTTTCTTT
CASSYDNRGTEAFF
>.|TRBJ1-3|TRBV21-1|.
TGTGCCAGCAGCAGATGGACAGGGGGTTCTGGAAACACCATATATTTT
CASSRWTGGSGNTIYF
>TRBD1|TRBJ2-3|TRBV19|.
TGTGCCAGTAATCCAGCCGGGACAGGCACAGATACGCAGTATTTT
CASNPAGTGTDTQYF
>.|TRBJ1-2|TRBV7-9|.
TGTGCCAGCAGCCAGACAGGCGGTGGCTACACCTTC
CASSQTGGGYTF
>TRBD1|TRBJ1-2|TRBV6-5|.
TGTGCCAGCAGTTCCGTCGACAGGGGGACGCATGGCTACACCTTC
CASSSVDRGTHGYTF
>.|TRBJ1-5|TRBV9|.
TGTGCCAGCAGCGTAGATTCAGATCAGCCCCAGCATTTT
CASSVDSDQPQHF
>.|TRBJ2-6|TRBV25-1|.
TGTGCCAGCAGTGAATTGAGAGGGTCTGGGGCCAACGTCCTGACTTTC
CASSELRGSGANVLTF
>TRBD1|TRBJ1-1|TRBV6-5|.
TGTGCCAGCGGGCGCCGACAGGGTAACACTGAAGCTTTCTTT
CASGRRQGNTEAFF
>.|TRBJ2-3|TRBV5-1|.
TGCGCCAGCAGCTTGTCGGGTGAAGGTCCAGATACGCAGTATTTT
CASSLSGEGPDTQYF
>.|TRBJ1-1|TRBV5-4|.
TGTGCCAGCAGCTCGGGTCTTCAGAACACTGAAGCTTTCTTT
CASSSGLQNTEAFF
>.|TRBJ2-3|TRBV9|.
TGTGCCAGCAGCTCTCGTCGGAGCACAGATACGCAGTATTTT
CASSSRRSTDTQYF